This entry concerns a single T cell receptor beta chain. Its antigen is still unknown. This sample was taken from a study of OX40 agonist ivuxolimab in advanced cancers. Findings and limits, study-wide: CD8+ T cells were the subset that, on average, had more expanded clones than CD4+.

Only in-frame clones appear in the TCRdb table, and some are missing; sequencing was by immunoSEQ multiplex PCR. The sample has 50,000 to 85,000 clones, 80% to 85% seen once; the top ten hold approximately 2.5%. The receptor was isolated from an adult with an advanced solid tumor such as melanoma, head and neck, liver or kidney cancer. This material consisted of CD4+ or CD8+ T cells sorted from blood, taken in a trial of the OX40 agonist ivuxolimab.

In DNA form, the CDR3 reads TGTGCCAGCAGCTTACAGGGGAGCTCCTACAATGAGCAGTTCTTC. Translated: CASSLQGSSYNEQFF. V usage is TRBV9 and J usage is TRBJ2-1; TRBD1 aligns across 7 bases. The CDR3 runs to 15 residues. Trimming at V came to 4 bases and at J to 0 bases, leaving 4 bases not matched to a gene. Germline lookup yields CDR1 SGDLS and CDR2 YYNGEE.